This entry features one TCR beta chain sequence. The antigen is unknown. Donors came from a validation cohort of over a hundred subjects, distinct from the first 666-subject cohort. With 1 base clipped from V and 2 bases from J, the junction kept 2 bases outside the gene matches. CDR1 is KGHSH, CDR2 LQKENI, per germline. The CDR3 sequence is 14 residues long. These data originate in a study of cytomegalovirus exposure and HLA in healthy donors. Whole-study findings and limits: The authors confirmed in vitro that three CMV-associated chains were specific for CMV antigens. Many donors shared some public TCRs, even though most TCR sequences were rare. Overall, roughly 160 TCR beta chains were annotated as cytomegalovirus-associated.

Here immunoSEQ multiplex PCR was the method, and the copy in TCRdb shows in-frame clones only, minus some. The table includes 180,000 or so clones, about nine tenths detected once. The receptor was isolated from a man between 18 and 35 years old in good health and CMV-seropositive. Sequences were obtained from PBMCs. This rearrangement joins TRBV18 to TRBJ2-7, with 7 bases matching TRBD1. CDR3 region: CASSPQDRTYEQYF. The DNA of the CDR3 is TGTGCCAGCTCACCACAGGACAGGACCTACGAGCAGTACTTC.